This TCR beta chain was obtained from a study of radiotherapy plus CTLA-4 blockade in lung cancer. Assay used: immunoSEQ multiplex PCR; TCRdb lists only in-frame clones, some missing. This sample has some 50,000 clones, with roughly 81% found just once. This clone was counted only a few times. V was trimmed by 3 bases and J by 7 bases, leaving 10 bases between them. CDR1 and CDR2 (germline): KGHSH, LQKENI. The CDR3 extends over 13 amino acids. The clonotype was recovered from a human donor with non-small cell lung cancer whose response to radiotherapy plus ipilimumab could not be evaluated. Sequencing used peripheral blood, obtained from a patient treated with radiotherapy plus ipilimumab. The V and J genes are TRBV18 and TRBJ2-1; perhaps TRBD2 as D (5 bases). CDR3 coding DNA: TGTGCCAGCTCACCCCTAGCTGGTAATGAGCAGTTCTTC. Protein: CASSPLAGNEQFF.